This record covers a single T cell receptor (beta chain). Its antigen is not identified. The sample belongs to a study of T cells expressing NK-cell markers. Reanalyzing the 5' RACE reads, TCRdb keeps one entry per CDR3 protein, without DNA. The specimen's table records about 110,000 distinct CDR3 sequences. The CDR3 is 14 amino acids. Study results and caveats: It was still unclear whether expanded NKG2C+ T cell clones were HCMV specific.

Material: blood T cells: a sorted CD56 or NKG2C T cell subset, CD4+ or CD8+ T cells, or bulk PBMC T cells (not recorded which). This sequence joins TRBV12-3 or TRBV12-4 and TRBJ1-2. This clonotype originated in a woman between 18 and 70 years old in good health. The CDR3: CASSGSGWNYGYTF.